This T cell receptor beta chain was sequenced in a study of shared clonotypes between healthy human individuals. Libraries were prepared by immunoSEQ multiplex PCR; TCRdb keeps only in-frame clonotypes and omits some of them. The sample contains 1 million to 1.3 million clones, around three quarters of which appear only once. Trimming took 2 bases from V and 15 from J; bases not matched to a gene: 10. This CDR3 has 13 amino acids. From germline, CDR1 is SEHNR and CDR2 FQNEAQ (reference sequence). This clone was detected only a few times. The chain combines TRBV7-9 with TRBJ1-5; 7 positions match TRBD1. Input material: memory CD4+ T cells from PBMCs. The subset was: CD45RA-negative fraction. The sequence was obtained from a man aged 18-30 years in good health. Some clones in this sample may be carry-over from other donors' samples. Written as DNA, the CDR3 is TGTGCCAGCAGCTTACAGGGGGACAGTTCGCCGCATTTT. This sequence encodes CASSLQGDSSPHF.